This TCR beta chain appears in the sequencing data of a study of PD-L1 blockade in urothelial cancer. Looking at the study overall: Patients had been given 0 to 3 earlier chemotherapy regimens.

Notes on the study in general: Lower pretreatment blood TCR clonality, under the median, predicted better survival, researchers reported.

Method: immunoSEQ multiplex PCR; TCRdb's copy keeps in-frame clones and lacks some. The sample comprises roughly 90,000 clones, around 90% of which are singletons, and roughly 0.99% rests with the top ten. For this clone: No antigen is known for it.

The sample's time point: pretreatment peripheral blood. The CDR3 runs 17 residues. Germline V gene sequence: CDR1 SGHTA, CDR2 FQGNSA. The V gene lost 1 base and the J gene lost 7 bases, with 22 bases spanning the gap. The chain carries TRBV7-2 and TRBJ1-1; no firm D call. Here the sequenced sample was PBMCs, taken around atezolizumab (anti-PD-L1) treatment. The clonotype was recovered from an elderly woman with urothelial cancer. CDR3 residues: CASSLGPGKGPKIEAFF. Here the CDR3 DNA reads TGTGCCAGCAGCTTAGGCCCCGGGAAGGGCCCCAAGATTGAAGCTTTCTTT.